The sequence of this T cell receptor (beta chain) was determined in a study of blood T cell repertoires in COVID-19. The wider study: Sites in the United States, Italy and Spain provided acute and convalescent COVID-19 samples. Sources were T cells, B-cell-depleted T cells, or PBMCs; the material itself was cDNA or gDNA.

The CDR3 is 15 amino acids. V was shortened by 2 bases and J by 4 bases, with 11 bases between the two germline ends. The germline V gene encodes CDR1 MNHEY and CDR2 SVGAGI. How the authors handled the data: Amplification of reference gene primers provided the estimated nucleated cell counts. The table came from immunoSEQ multiplex PCR; TCRdb's copy has only in-frame clones and leaves some out. That table supplies the V and J calls and clone size; D and trimming were determined from the DNA. Of about 140,000 clones listed, around 88% are singletons. This clonotype originated in a woman aged 55-69 years with acute or convalescent COVID-19. The chain combines TRBV6-5 with TRBJ2-2; possible D gene TRBD2, 5 bases. Sample: peripheral blood. CDR3 in DNA: TGTGCCAGCAGTTACCGCGGGCAAGTCACCGGGGAGCTGTTTTTT. This sequence encodes CASSYRGQVTGELFF.